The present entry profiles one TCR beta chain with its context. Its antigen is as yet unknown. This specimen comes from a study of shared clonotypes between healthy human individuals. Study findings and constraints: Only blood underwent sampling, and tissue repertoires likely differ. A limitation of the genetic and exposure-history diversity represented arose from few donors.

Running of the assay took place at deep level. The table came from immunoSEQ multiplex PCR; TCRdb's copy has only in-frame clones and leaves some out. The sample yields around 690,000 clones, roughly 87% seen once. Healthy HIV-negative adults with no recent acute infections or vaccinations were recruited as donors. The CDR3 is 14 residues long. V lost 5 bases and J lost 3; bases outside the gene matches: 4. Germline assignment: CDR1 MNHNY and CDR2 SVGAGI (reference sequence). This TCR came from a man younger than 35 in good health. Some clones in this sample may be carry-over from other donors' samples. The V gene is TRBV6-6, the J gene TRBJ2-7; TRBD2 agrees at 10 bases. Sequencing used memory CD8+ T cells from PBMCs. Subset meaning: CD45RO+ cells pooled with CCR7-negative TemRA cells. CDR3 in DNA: TGTGCCAGCAGTCCTAGCGGGAGTGGCTACGAGCAGTACTTC. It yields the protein CASSPSGSGYEQYF.